The 10 T cell receptor beta chains below come from one sample, sequenced in a study of memory CD4+ T cells and cytomegalovirus serostatus (dated by TCRdb to the late 2010s). Single viable CD3+CD4+CD8-CD45RO+ cells were sorted as memory CD4+ T cells on a FACSAria II. Receptor amplification or capture employed the immunoSEQ multiplex PCR assay. TCRdb mirrors the immuneACCESS table, restricted to in-frame sequences. Some clones are absent from its copies; in checked studies, under half trace to an unresolved V gene, and the reason for the others is unknown. This sample comprises 35,000 to 45,000 clones, around 80% of them detected only once. The ten largest clonotypes hold approximately 5.7% of the sample. The specimen was memory CD4+ T cells from blood. The source of these receptors is an adult in good health and CMV-seropositive.

This chain uses TRBV5-3 with TRBJ1-1; TRBD1 might be the D (5 bases). TRBV5-3 is noted as an ORF with a role that remains uncertain. This CDR3 contains 14 residues. Between the trimmed V and J ends, which lost 0 bases and 10 bases, there was a span of 16 bases. The CDR3 loop is CARSLGWGPRGAFF. The CDR3 DNA reads as TGTGCCAGAAGCTTGGGGTGGGGTCCAAGGGGAGCTTTCTTT.

This rearrangement joins TRBV5-6 to TRBJ2-2; perhaps TRBD2 as D (6 bases). Germline-derived CDR1 and CDR2 are SGHDT and YYEEEE. Between the trimmed V and J ends, which lost 4 bases and 8 bases, there was a span of 15 bases. This CDR3 region has 14 residues. The chain's CDR3 is CASSPGTGGGELFF. The CDR3 nucleotides read TGTGCCAGCAGCCCCGGGACTGGGGGAGGGGAGCTGTTTTTT.

The rearrangement links TRBV5-6 to TRBJ1-1; D gene unclear. Germline-derived CDR1 and CDR2 are SGHDT and YYEEEE. V lost 4 bases, J lost 1 base, and 8 bases lay in between. The CDR3 runs to 13 residues. The CDR3 region is CASSHWGNTEAFF. CDR3 DNA: TGTGCCAGCAGCCACTGGGGGAACACTGAAGCTTTCTTT.

The sample holds a few counts of this clone. The CDR3 here is CASSLGPAKGDEQYF. DNA for the CDR3: TGCGCCAGCAGCTTGGGGCCGGCCAAAGGAGACGAGCAGTACTTC. This sequence joins TRBV5-1 and TRBJ2-7; D is unclear. Between the trimmed V and J ends, which lost 0 bases and 5 bases, there was a span of 15 bases. The CDR3 contains 15 residues. Per the germline V gene, CDR1 is SGHRS and CDR2 is YFSETQ.

V and J are TRBV7-2 and TRBJ1-1; D possibly corresponds to TRBD1 (6 bases). Germline V gene data show CDR1 as SGHTA and CDR2 as FQGNSA. The V and J ends lost 1 base and 3 bases respectively, with 18 bases between them. The CDR3 sequence is 17 residues long. The CDR3 protein is CASSLGGGQFAYTEAFF. The CDR3 coding sequence is TGTGCCAGCAGCTTAGGAGGGGGTCAGTTCGCCTACACTGAAGCTTTCTTT.

This clone was found once. This chain uses TRBV5-1 with TRBJ2-7; D possibly corresponds to TRBD1 (6 bases). V lost 3 bases, J lost 1 base, and 8 bases lay in between. Germline V CDR1 and CDR2: SGHRS, YFSETQ. The CDR3 has 13 amino acids. CDR3 nucleotides: TGCGCCAGCAGCTCTCAGGGGTCCTACGAGCAGTACTTC. Its translation: CASSSQGSYEQYF.

The chain combines TRBV4-1 with TRBJ1-4, with D hard to call. This CDR3 spans 13 amino acids. CDR1 is MGHRA, CDR2 YSYEKL, per germline. The ends were cut back, 1 base at V and 8 bases at J, with 8 bases in the middle. The CDR3 region is CASSQVWAEKLFF. The CDR3 DNA is TGCGCCAGCAGCCAAGTTTGGGCCGAAAAACTGTTTTTT.

Here the CDR3 reads CASSLRGTSGGTGYNEQFF. The CDR3 DNA follows: TGTGCCAGCAGCTTACGAGGGACTAGCGGGGGCACGGGGTACAATGAGCAGTTCTTC. The genes are TRBV11-3 and TRBJ2-1; the match to TRBD2 covers 14 bases. The CDR3 has 19 amino acids. The germline gives CDR1 SGHNT, CDR2 YENEEA. V trimming: 2 bases; J trimming: 4 bases; junction bases outside the gene matches: 10. The complete variable domain, with remaining parts taken from reference TRBV11-3 and TRBJ2-1, reads EAGVVQSPRYKIIEKKQPVAFWCNPISGHNTLYWYLQNLGQGPELLIRYENEEAVDDSQLPKDRFSAERLKGVDSTLKIQPAELGDSAVYLCASSLRGTSGGTGYNEQFFGPGTRLTVL.

The V call is TRBV4-2, the J call TRBJ1-1, with TRBD1 matching over 7 bases. The CDR3 has 14 residues. V was pared by 8 bases and J by 1 base, with 7 bases of the junction left unmatched. Germline V CDR1 and CDR2: LGHNA, YNFKEQ. This CDR3 is CASDHRGKNTEAFF. DNA of the CDR3: TGTGCCAGCGACCACAGGGGCAAGAACACTGAAGCTTTCTTT.

V gene TRBV11-2 combines with J gene TRBJ2-2; perhaps TRBD1 as D (7 bases). Per the germline V gene, CDR1 is SGHAT and CDR2 is FQNNGV. The V gene lost 6 bases and the J gene lost 2 bases, with 16 bases spanning the gap. There are 16 residues in the CDR3. The CDR3 is CASRSGGTVNTGELFF. The CDR3, as DNA: TGTGCCAGCAGGAGCGGAGGGACAGTTAACACCGGGGAGCTGTTTTTT.